These T cell receptor beta chains were read from a single sample in a study of shared clonotypes between healthy human individuals. Sequencing used immunoSEQ multiplex PCR; TCRdb keeps in-frame clones, though not all of them. Here the sample spans over a million clones, roughly 70% being singletons. Sequenced material: memory CD4+ T cells sorted from blood. The receptors were gathered from a man between 18 and 35 years old in good health. CDR3s include the opening cysteine and the closing phenylalanine or tryptophan. Fields, in order: V gene, clone size, J gene, D gene, CDR3 protein, CDR3 DNA. The D gene is left open where the match is weak. Clone size is given for some rows only: seen once, a few or many times, or a class if the clone is expanded.

>TRBV23-1|NA|TRBJ2-3|NA
CASSRGTDTQYF
TGCGCCAGCAGTCGGGGCACAGATACGCAGTATTTT
>TRBV5-4|NA|TRBJ1-1|NA
CASSPQRGQVVMNTEAFF
TGTGCCAGCAGCCCTCAACGCGGGCAGGTCGTTATGAACACTGAAGCTTTCTTT
>TRBV6-1|NA|TRBJ1-5|TRBD1
CASSERRQGGNQPQHF
TGTGCCAGCAGTGAAAGGAGACAGGGTGGGAATCAGCCCCAGCATTTT
>TRBV13|NA|TRBJ2-3|NA
CASRAGGAVTDTQYF
TGTGCCAGCAGAGCTGGGGGAGCCGTCACAGATACGCAGTATTTT
>TRBV7-2|NA|TRBJ2-3|NA
CASIQEIGADTQYF
TGTGCCAGCATCCAGGAGATCGGCGCAGATACGCAGTATTTT
>TRBV4-3|NA|TRBJ2-7|TRBD1
CASSQDPGQGPYEQYF
TGCGCCAGCAGCCAAGATCCCGGACAGGGGCCCTACGAGCAGTACTTC
>TRBV7-2|NA|TRBJ2-7|NA
CASSLQGLSYEQYF
TGTGCCAGCAGCTTACAGGGCCTCTCCTACGAGCAGTACTTC
>TRBV28|few|TRBJ1-6|NA
CASSFQGHGSPLHF
TGTGCCAGCAGTTTTCAGGGGCATGGTTCACCCCTCCACTTT
>TRBV27|NA|TRBJ2-1|TRBD2
CASSFGTSGGSSYNEQFF
TGTGCCAGCAGTTTCGGGACTAGCGGGGGGTCCTCCTACAATGAGCAGTTCTTC
>TRBV11-1|NA|TRBJ2-1|NA
CASRGRYEQFF
TGTGCCAGCCGGGGCAGGTATGAGCAGTTCTTC
>TRBV7-6|NA|TRBJ2-7|TRBD1
CASSLEPWGTGENEQYF
TGTGCCAGCAGCTTAGAACCCTGGGGGACAGGGGAAAACGAGCAGTACTTC
>TRBV27|NA|TRBJ2-7|NA
CASSPRTGSLSYEQYF
TGTGCCAGCAGTCCGAGAACAGGATCACTCTCCTACGAGCAGTACTTC
>TRBV7-2|few|TRBJ1-4|NA
CASTRGQLNYEKLFF
TGTGCCAGCACCCGGGGGCAGCTAAACTATGAAAAACTGTTTTTT
>TRBV18|NA|TRBJ2-3|TRBD2
CASSLQREGDTQYF
TGTGCCAGCTCACTACAGCGGGAGGGAGATACGCAGTATTTT
>TRBV5-6|NA|TRBJ1-1|TRBD1
CASSFLGQAQLNTEAFF
TGTGCCAGCAGCTTCCTTGGACAGGCTCAATTAAACACTGAAGCTTTCTTT
>TRBV19|NA|TRBJ1-2|NA
CASSSNRQHGYTF
TGTGCCAGTAGTTCTAACAGACAGCACGGCTACACCTTC
>TRBV2|NA|TRBJ2-1|NA
CASRRDHDNEQFF
TGTGCCAGCAGGCGGGACCACGACAATGAGCAGTTCTTC
>TRBV18|NA|TRBJ1-1|NA
CASSTKGDTEAFF
TGTGCCAGCTCAACCAAGGGGGACACTGAAGCTTTCTTT
>TRBV27|NA|TRBJ2-3|TRBD2
CASSWNSGALTQYF
TGTGCCAGCAGTTGGAATAGCGGGGCCCTTACGCAGTATTTT
>TRBV9|NA|TRBJ2-1|NA
CASSPQVGNNEQFF
TGTGCCAGCAGCCCCCAAGTAGGAAACAATGAGCAGTTCTTC
>TRBV28|NA|TRBJ1-3|NA
CASGGYGNTIYF
TGTGCCAGCGGGGGGTACGGAAACACCATATATTTT
>TRBV27|NA|TRBJ1-2|NA
CASSQRAGLIIYGYTF
TGTGCCAGCAGTCAGAGGGCCGGCTTAATCATCTATGGCTACACCTTC
>TRBV6-1|NA|TRBJ2-5|NA
CASSVRAVETQYF
TGTGCCAGCAGTGTCAGGGCTGTTGAGACCCAGTACTTC
>TRBV20-1|NA|TRBJ1-2|NA
CSALDSYGYTF
TGCAGTGCACTGGACAGCTATGGCTACACCTTC
>TRBV7-9|NA|TRBJ2-1|TRBD2
CASSLGETSRDNEQFF
TGTGCCAGCAGCTTAGGGGAGACTAGCCGCGACAATGAGCAGTTCTTC
>TRBV7-9|NA|TRBJ2-1|NA
CASSLGAGYNEQFF
TGTGCCAGCAGCTTAGGGGCGGGGTACAATGAGCAGTTCTTC
>TRBV7-9|many|TRBJ1-1|NA
CASSFGTGGIIEAFF
TGTGCCAGCAGCTTCGGGACGGGTGGGATCATTGAAGCTTTCTTT
>TRBV10-1|NA|TRBJ2-1|TRBD2
CASSGLAGGQNEQFF
TGCGCCAGCAGTGGACTAGCGGGAGGGCAAAATGAGCAGTTCTTC
>TRBV9|once|TRBJ2-3|NA
CASSVASSPGTDTQYF
TGTGCCAGCAGCGTAGCGTCTTCACCTGGCACAGATACGCAGTATTTT
>TRBV19|NA|TRBJ1-2|TRBD1
CASSPLGTGGHYGYTF
TGTGCCAGTTCACCGCTCGGGACAGGGGGCCACTATGGCTACACCTTC
>TRBV9|NA|TRBJ2-3|NA
CASSVAFEGGTQYF
TGTGCCAGCAGCGTAGCGTTCGAGGGGGGTACGCAGTATTTT